These 25 T cell receptor beta chains originate from one sample sequenced in a study of control samples from healthy donors and cancer patients. The method was immunoSEQ multiplex PCR; TCRdb's version includes in-frame clones alone and lacks a portion of them. The sample shows over 70,000 clones, around 90% of them seen only once. Material: PBMCs. The receptors derive from a woman between 45 and 60 years old with colorectal cancer.

CDR3 nucleotides: TGTGCCAGTAGTGACAAACCTTACGAGCAGTACGTC. Residues: CASSDKPYEQYV. The genes are TRBV19 and TRBJ2-7; D uncertain. CDR3 length equals 12 residues. CDR1 and CDR2 (germline): LNHDA, SQIVND (reference sequence). V was trimmed by 5 bases and J by 4 bases, leaving 9 bases between them.

The rearrangement joins TRBV7-3 to TRBJ2-3; 8 bases map to TRBD1. V lost 7 bases and J lost 4; bases outside the gene matches: 4. The germline V gene encodes CDR1 SGHTA and CDR2 FQGTGA. There are 13 residues in the CDR3. CDR3 amino acids: CASTEQGADTQYF. The CDR3 DNA reads as TGTGCCAGCACCGAACAGGGGGCAGATACGCAGTATTTT.

CDR3 bases: TGTGCCAGCAGTTTCCGACAGGGTGGAGAAGCTTTCTTT. Residues: CASSFRQGGEAFF. The chain couples TRBV12-3 or TRBV12-4 to TRBJ1-1; 7 nucleotides agree with TRBD1. Trimming removed 3 bases from V and 8 bases from J; junction bases left unmatched: 6. This CDR3 region has 13 residues.

V is TRBV4-1 and J is TRBJ1-1; D is unclear. Trimming pared 4 bases from V and 3 bases from J, leaving 15 bases between. The CDR3 loop spans 15 amino acids. Germline CDR1 MGHRA, CDR2 YSYEKL. The CDR3 spells CASSPREGRDTEAFF. CDR3 coding DNA: TGCGCCAGCAGCCCCCGGGAAGGGAGGGACACTGAAGCTTTCTTT.

The chain joins TRBV7-2 to TRBJ2-5, with a tentative D call TRBD1 (7 bases). The length of the CDR3 is 14 residues. V was trimmed by 4 bases and J by 5 bases, leaving 14 bases between them. Germline CDR1 SGHTA, CDR2 FQGNSA. The CDR3 sequence: CASSSRGAVETQYF. The CDR3, as DNA: TGTGCCAGCAGCTCCAGGGGGGCTGTGGAGACCCAGTACTTC.

The chain is built from TRBV7-8 and TRBJ2-5; D unclear. Trimming removed 5 bases at V and 5 bases at J, with 9 bases between. CDR1 SGHVS and CDR2 FQNEAQ come from the germline V gene. The CDR3 loop spans 12 amino acids. The CDR3 DNA is TGTGCCAGCAGCCCGGCTTTGGAGACCCAGTACTTC. It translates to CASSPALETQYF.

This chain uses TRBV24-1 with TRBJ2-1; D not certain. CDR1 and CDR2 from the germline V gene are KGHDR and SFDVKD. The CDR3 extends over 16 amino acids. Trimming shortened V by 4 bases and J by 0 bases, and 12 bases separated the two germline ends. CDR3 nucleotides: TGTGCCACCAGTGACCCCGCTAAGAGCTCCTACAATGAGCAGTTCTTC. This translates into CATSDPAKSSYNEQFF.

The chain joins TRBV3-1 (or the pseudogene TRBV3-2) to TRBJ2-7, with 8 positions matching TRBD1. Looked up from germline, CDR1 is LGHDT and CDR2 is YNNKEL (reference sequence). The V segment lost 3 bases and the J segment 6 bases; nucleotides outside the gene matches: 1. This CDR3 region has 12 residues. In nucleotides, the CDR3 is TGTGCCAGCAGCCACACAGGGGGCGAGCAGTACGTC. It is translated as CASSHTGGEQYV.

In its sample, this clone was seen once. V usage is TRBV5-8 and J usage is TRBJ1-3; D gene uncertain. V lost 5 bases and J 4 bases, leaving 10 bases between the germline ends. This CDR3 is built from 13 residues. Germline CDR1 SGHTS, CDR2 YDEGEE. The DNA of the CDR3 is TGTGCCAGCAGACGGTCGGGGGGAAACACCATATATTTT. The encoded protein is CASRRSGGNTIYF.

The chain recombines TRBV7-2 with TRBJ2-7; 7 bases map to TRBD1. The CDR3 runs to 15 residues. The germline CDR1 and CDR2 sequences are SGHTA and FQGNSA. V lost 2 bases and J lost 1; bases outside the gene matches: 5. As DNA, the CDR3 is TGTGCCAGCAGCTTACGGACAGGAGGTTCCTACGAGCAGTACGTC. It is translated as CASSLRTGGSYEQYV.

The J gene is TRBJ1-3, the V gene TRBV3-1 (or the pseudogene TRBV3-2); D might be TRBD1 (5 bases). Per the germline V gene, CDR1 is LGHDT and CDR2 is YNNKEL (reference sequence). This CDR3 is built from 14 residues. Deletions cut 5 bases from V and 4 bases from J, with 12 bases between. The CDR3 reads CASSYRTRGNTIYF. The DNA of the CDR3 is TGTGCCAGCAGCTACAGGACGAGAGGAAACACCATATATTTT.

The V call is TRBV29-1, the J call TRBJ2-1; 7 nucleotides match TRBD1. The germline CDR1 and CDR2 sequences are SQVTM and ANQGSEA. Trimming at V came to 7 bases and at J to 3 bases, leaving 9 bases not matched to a gene. This CDR3 spans 14 amino acids. The CDR3 region is CSAMTGWDYNEQFF. The CDR3 nucleotides read TGCAGCGCAATGACAGGGTGGGACTACAATGAGCAGTTCTTC.

With regard to this clone: Other DNA sequences in the sample encode the same CDR3. The chain combines TRBV18 with TRBJ1-1; D perhaps matches TRBD1 (6 bases). V lost 6 bases and J 1 base, leaving 9 bases between the germline ends. Per germline, CDR1 KGHSH and CDR2 LQKENI. This CDR3 is 13 amino acids long. CDR3 protein: CASSEQGNTEAFF. CDR3 coding DNA: TGTGCCAGCTCCGAACAGGGGAACACTGAAGCTTTCTTT.

The chain is built from TRBV7-9 and TRBJ1-6, with TRBD1 identical over 8 bases. The V gene end was trimmed by 5 bases and the J gene end by 0 bases; junction bases not matched to a gene: 12. Germline CDR1 reads SEHNR; CDR2 reads FQNEAQ (reference sequence). This CDR3 spans 19 amino acids. CDR3 coding DNA: TGTGCCAGCAGCGGAGGGACAGGAGGTACGAGCTCCTATAATTCACCCCTCCACTTT. Protein product: CASSGGTGGTSSYNSPLHF.

This chain connects TRBV19 to TRBJ1-5; tentative D call: TRBD1 (6 bases). Germline values: CDR1 LNHDA, CDR2 SQIVND (reference sequence). The CDR3 spans 16 residues. The germline V and J ends were trimmed by 5 bases and 6 bases, with 20 bases remaining between them. CDR3 nucleotides: TGTGCCAGTAGTGCCGACCCAGGGGATTGGGGTCAGCCCCAGCATTTT. Its protein product is CASSADPGDWGQPQHF.

V gene TRBV14 combines with J gene TRBJ2-1, with 7 bases fitting TRBD2. The CDR3 runs to 18 residues. J was trimmed by 9 bases and V by 2 bases; bases with no gene match: 19. Per the germline V gene, CDR1 is SGHDN and CDR2 is FVKESK. Written as DNA, the CDR3 is TGTGCCAGCAGCCAACAGGCTACGTTCAGCGGGGTTGGGGTTGAGCAGTTCTTC. Translation gives CASSQQATFSGVGVEQFF.

The chain links TRBV7-9 to TRBJ2-6, with D perhaps matching TRBD1 (6 bases). The CDR3 runs to 18 residues. Germline lookup yields CDR1 SEHNR and CDR2 FQNEAQ (reference sequence). V shed 5 bases and J shed 0 bases, with 17 bases lying between them. CDR3 DNA sequence: TGTGCCAGCAGCCCTCCTCGAACAGGGATCTCTGGGGCCAACGTCCTGACTTTC. Amino acid sequence: CASSPPRTGISGANVLTF.

V usage is TRBV13 and J usage is TRBJ1-6, with a weak D call TRBD1 (6 bases). Trimming removed 8 bases at V and 6 bases at J, with 14 bases between. Germline V gene data show CDR1 as PRHDT and CDR2 as FYEKMQ (reference sequence). The CDR3 spans 14 residues. Here the CDR3 reads CASRLGGINSPLHF. Here the CDR3 DNA reads TGTGCCAGCCGGTTAGGGGGGATTAATTCACCCCTCCACTTT.

The rearrangement links TRBV19 to TRBJ2-1; D may be TRBD1 (5 bases). Trimming took off 6 bases at V and 7 bases at J, with 19 bases between the two ends. The germline V gene encodes CDR1 LNHDA and CDR2 SQIVND (reference sequence). This CDR3 is 15 amino acids long. The CDR3 loop reads CASSPGEAPGNEQFF. CDR3 DNA: TGTGCCAGTAGCCCTGGCGAAGCTCCAGGGAATGAGCAGTTCTTC.

This chain connects TRBV7-8 to TRBJ2-1, with TRBD2 matching 7 bases. J lost 6 bases, V lost 4 bases, and 6 bases had no gene match. The CDR3 has 14 residues. Germline V CDR1 and CDR2: SGHVS, FQNEAQ. For the CDR3, the DNA is TGTGCCAGCAGCTACCGGGAGGACTTCAATGAGCAGTTCTTC. Translating it yields CASSYREDFNEQFF.

This chain links TRBV7-9 with TRBJ2-1, with 8 bases identical to TRBD1. Looked up from germline, CDR1 is SEHNR and CDR2 is FQNEAQ (reference sequence). This CDR3 has 11 residues. Trimming cost V 5 bases and J 15 bases; bases outside gene matches: 6. The DNA of the CDR3 is TGTGCCAGCAGCCTGGACAGGGCCATGTTCTTC. Protein product: CASSLDRAMFF.

V is TRBV7-2 and J is TRBJ1-6, with a tentative D call TRBD1 (5 bases). Between the trimmed V and J ends, which lost 5 bases and 8 bases, there was a span of 16 bases. Germline CDR1 is SGHTA and CDR2 is FQGNSA. The CDR3 extends over 15 amino acids. CDR3 amino acids: CASSLMQGRDSPLHF. CDR3 bases: TGTGCCAGCAGCCTCATGCAGGGAAGGGATTCACCCCTCCACTTT.

This chain joins TRBV6-5 and TRBJ1-1, with D possibly matching TRBD1 (6 bases). V was trimmed by 8 bases and J by 5 bases, leaving 18 bases between them. The germline CDR1 and CDR2 sequences are MNHEY and SVGAGI. The CDR3 is made up of 14 amino acids. The CDR3 loop reads CASPRAGVYTEAFF. In DNA form, the CDR3 reads TGTGCCAGCCCACGAGCAGGGGTTTATACTGAAGCTTTCTTT.

The rearrangement joins TRBV7-9 to TRBJ1-2; unclear D gene. In germline, CDR1 is SEHNR, CDR2 FQNEAQ (reference sequence). The CDR3 runs to 12 residues. V was clipped by 5 bases and J by 3 bases, with 7 bases between them. CDR3 loop: CASSTDDYGYTF. CDR3 sequence (DNA): TGTGCCAGCAGCACCGACGACTATGGCTACACCTTC.

The genes are TRBV6-5 and TRBJ1-1, with TRBD1 matching over 9 bases. The CDR3 contains 14 residues. The germline V gene encodes CDR1 MNHEY and CDR2 SVGAGI. The trim removed 7 bases at V and 0 bases at J, leaving 3 bases unmatched. As DNA, the CDR3 is TGTGCCAGCAACCGGGACAGGGTGAACACTGAAGCTTTCTTT. It codes for CASNRDRVNTEAFF.